This entry lists 15 T cell receptor beta chains sequenced from one sample in a study of identical twins. In TCRdb, the 5' RACE reads were re-called with MiXCR into one record per CDR3 protein. The sample carries nearly 650,000 distinct CDR3 sequences, under 8.5% recorded once. The same data also contributed to another study, on yellow fever vaccine responses in identical twins.

The sequenced sample consisted of PBMCs. These TCRs come from a young woman in good health.

This clonotype appeared a few times. The J gene is TRBJ2-1, the V gene TRBV11-3; possible D gene TRBD1, 6 bases. CDR3 length: 14 amino acids. V was shortened by 5 bases and J by 7 bases, with 15 bases between the two germline ends. Germline CDR1 SGHNT, CDR2 YENEEA. Here the CDR3 DNA reads TGTGCCAGCAGCCAGGTCACAGGGTTAAATGAGCAGTTCTTC. Its protein is CASSQVTGLNEQFF.

The V call is TRBV11-2, the J call TRBJ2-5; tentatively, D is TRBD1 or TRBD2 (5 bases each). Germline CDR1 SGHAT, CDR2 FQNNGV. This CDR3 region has 16 residues. V lost 2 bases and J lost 9, with 22 bases in between. CDR3 DNA sequence: TGTGCCAGCAGCTTAATGGGGCGGGCTGGCACCAGCCCCCAGTACTTC. This encodes CASSLMGRAGTSPQYF.

This clonotype has only a few counts. The V call is TRBV10-3, the J call TRBJ2-1; 10 bases match TRBD2. The V and J ends lost 8 bases and 1 base, in that order; junction bases with no gene match: 5. The CDR3 runs 15 residues. Germline CDR1 and CDR2: ENHRY and SYGVKD. This CDR3 reads CAIGKREGSYNEQFF. CDR3 sequence (DNA): TGTGCCATCGGAAAGCGGGAGGGATCCTACAATGAGCAGTTCTTC.

The chain employs TRBV20-1 and TRBJ2-1; 13 positions agree with TRBD2. The germline V gene has CDR1 DFQATT and CDR2 SNEGSKA (reference sequence). Trimming at V came to 6 bases and at J to 7 bases, leaving 6 bases not matched to a gene. The CDR3 length is 14 residues. The CDR3 spells CSAQTSGGLNEQFF. CDR3 DNA sequence: TGCAGTGCCCAGACTAGCGGGGGGTTGAATGAGCAGTTCTTC.

This clonotype was observed a handful of times. In DNA form, the CDR3 reads TGCGCCAGCAGCCAAGGCAAAGCGCGGCGGGATACGCAGTATTTT. Translating it yields CASSQGKARRDTQYF. The chain has TRBV4-1 and TRBJ2-3; D gene uncertain. Germline V gene data show CDR1 as MGHRA and CDR2 as YSYEKL. V was trimmed by 1 base and J by 6 bases, leaving 14 bases between them. The CDR3 has 15 residues.

This clonotype occurred many times. The chain employs TRBV28 and TRBJ1-5, with 8 bases identical to TRBD1. V lost 5 bases and J lost 5; bases outside the gene matches: 5. Germline lookup yields CDR1 MDHEN and CDR2 SYDVKM. The CDR3 has 14 amino acids. The CDR3 nucleotides are TGTGCCAGCAGTCCAGGGGGCAAACATCAGCCCCAGCATTTT. Amino acid sequence: CASSPGGKHQPQHF. The variable domain in full, completed from reference TRBV28 and TRBJ1-5, reads DVKVTQSSRYLVKRTGEKVFLECVQDMDHENMFWYRQDPGLGLRLIYFSYDVKMKEKGDIPEGYSVSREKKERFSLILESASTNQTSMYLCASSPGGKHQPQHFGDGTRLSIL.

The V call is TRBV6-5, the J call TRBJ1-1; D unclear. The germline V gene encodes CDR1 MNHEY and CDR2 SVGAGI. The V end lost 4 bases, the J end lost 6 bases, and 12 bases lay between the germline ends. This CDR3 region has 13 residues. The CDR3 DNA reads as TGTGCCAGCAGTTTAGGCCCCGCGGCTGAAGCTTTCTTT. Protein: CASSLGPAAEAFF.

This clonotype showed up many times. This sequence joins TRBV5-6 and TRBJ2-3; possibly TRBD2 for D (5 bases). CDR3 length equals 14 residues. V lost 2 bases and J 1 base, leaving 8 bases between the germline ends. Germline V lookup: CDR1 SGHDT, CDR2 YYEEEE. The CDR3 sequence is CASSFGAGTDTQYF. In DNA form, the CDR3 reads TGTGCCAGCAGCTTCGGAGCGGGCACAGATACGCAGTATTTT.

This clonotype turned up a few times. The chain recombines TRBV29-1 with TRBJ1-1; D gene ambiguous. V lost 4 bases and J 3 bases, leaving 12 bases between the germline ends. CDR3 size: 13 residues. Germline-derived CDR1 and CDR2 are SQVTM and ANQGSEA. CDR3 DNA sequence: TGCAGCGTTGCGCTCCGGGAGGACACTGAAGCTTTCTTT. Protein: CSVALREDTEAFF. Using reference TRBV29-1 and TRBJ1-1 for the parts outside the CDR3, the full variable domain is SAVISQKPSRDICQRGTSLTIQCQVDSQVTMMFWYRQQPGQSLTLIATANQGSEATYESGFVIDKFPISRPNLTFSTLTVSNMSPEDSSIYLCSVALREDTEAFFGQGTRLTVV.

CDR3 DNA sequence: TGTGCCACCAGTGCCACGGGGGATACGCAGTATTTT. Translating it yields CATSATGDTQYF. The gene calls are TRBV24-1 and TRBJ2-3; possibly TRBD2 for D (5 bases). The V and J ends lost 5 bases and 6 bases respectively, with 8 bases between them. The CDR3 has 12 amino acids. Germline values: CDR1 KGHDR, CDR2 SFDVKD.

This clonotype occurred a few times. CDR3 residues: CASSFREGTNQPQHF. The CDR3 region has the DNA TGTGCCAGCAGCTTCAGGGAGGGAACGAATCAGCCCCAGCATTTT. The rearrangement joins TRBV7-2 to TRBJ1-5; D is perhaps TRBD1 (5 bases). Trimming shortened V by 3 bases and J by 4 bases, and 13 bases separated the two germline ends. This CDR3 region has 15 residues. Germline loops: CDR1 SGHTA, CDR2 FQGNSA.

This clonotype appeared a few times. This chain uses TRBV15 with TRBJ2-5; unclear D gene. Per germline, CDR1 LNHNV and CDR2 YYDKDF (reference sequence). The V gene lost 4 bases and the J gene lost 7 bases, with 16 bases spanning the gap. CDR3 length: 14 residues. The CDR3 region is CATSNKEFGSTQYF. Written as DNA, the CDR3 is TGTGCCACCAGCAACAAGGAGTTTGGGTCGACCCAGTACTTC.

This clonotype was seen repeatedly, ten times or more. This chain connects TRBV5-1 to TRBJ2-7, with unresolved D. Germline loops: CDR1 SGHRS, CDR2 YFSETQ. V lost 1 base and J 2 bases, leaving 13 bases between the germline ends. This CDR3 spans 15 amino acids. CDR3 region: CASSLIWGQTYEQYF. The CDR3, as DNA: TGCGCCAGCAGCTTGATCTGGGGTCAAACCTACGAGCAGTACTTC.

V and J are TRBV12-3 or TRBV12-4 and TRBJ2-7; weak D call: TRBD2 (6 bases). The V end was cut by 3 bases, the J end by 0 bases, with 9 bases between. This CDR3 has 14 amino acids. The CDR3 here is CASSLTGASYEQYF. The CDR3 bases are TGTGCCAGCAGTTTGACGGGAGCCTCCTACGAGCAGTACTTC.

This clonotype has more than one count but fewer than ten. The chain uses TRBV20-1 and TRBJ1-6; the match to TRBD1 covers 10 bases. CDR1 is DFQATT and CDR2 is SNEGSKA in the germline V gene (reference sequence). After removal of 1 base from V and 5 bases from J, the junction contained 5 bases not matched to a gene. The length of the CDR3 is 16 residues. The CDR3 nucleotides read TGCAGTGCTAGAGTTCGGGGGACAGGGGATAATTCACCCCTCCACTTT. As protein: CSARVRGTGDNSPLHF.